The 19 T cell receptor beta chains below come from one sample, sequenced in a study of blood T cell repertoires in COVID-19. Clones were sequenced by immunoSEQ multiplex PCR, and TCRdb holds only the in-frame ones, with some missing. The profile shows tens of thousands of clones, about 90% of them singletons. The sequenced sample consisted of peripheral blood. The receptors derive from a human donor with active COVID-19. The donor label of this sample is uncertain.

The sample holds one count of this clone. The genes are TRBV6-2 or TRBV6-3 and TRBJ2-2; possibly TRBD2 for D (5 bases). The CDR3 runs to 11 residues. Germline V gives CDR1 MNHEY, CDR2 SVGEGT. The V end was cut by 5 bases, the J end by 13 bases, with 11 bases between. As DNA, the CDR3 is TGTGCCAGCAGTGCGGGCCCGAGGCTGTTTTTT. Encoded protein: CASSAGPRLFF.

The J gene is TRBJ1-5, the V gene TRBV19, with 7 bases identical to TRBD1. V lost 6 bases and J lost 2; bases outside the gene matches: 10. The CDR3 is 16 amino acids. Per the germline V gene, CDR1 is LNHDA and CDR2 is SQIVND (reference sequence). The CDR3 loop is CASRDPNRGGNQPQHF. DNA of the CDR3: TGTGCCAGTAGGGACCCAAACAGGGGTGGCAATCAGCCCCAGCATTTT.

This chain joins TRBV5-1 and TRBJ2-3; D remains ambiguous. Germline lookup yields CDR1 SGHRS and CDR2 YFSETQ. V lost 5 bases and J 2 bases, leaving 18 bases between the germline ends. The CDR3 totals 16 residues. CDR3 protein: CASSFRLGGFTDTQYF. The CDR3 nucleotides read TGCGCCAGCAGTTTTAGACTTGGTGGATTCACAGATACGCAGTATTTT.

The rearrangement links TRBV21-1 to TRBJ2-7; the table's D call, TRBD2, has no DNA check behind it. TRBV21-1 is labeled a pseudogene. CDR3 length: 20 amino acids. For the CDR3, the DNA is TGTGCCAGCAGCAATAAGGTAAGGGATTCGGGAGCGGGGCTGGCCTACGAGCAGTACTTC. Amino acid sequence: CASSNKVRDSGAGLAYEQYF.

The chain recombines TRBV19 with TRBJ2-1; no firm D call. V lost 5 bases and J lost 5, with 7 bases in between. The CDR3 consists of 12 residues. Per the germline V gene, CDR1 is LNHDA and CDR2 is SQIVND (reference sequence). CDR3 nucleotide sequence: TGTGCCAGTAGTGTCTTCGACAATGAGCAGTTCTTC. Its translation: CASSVFDNEQFF.

The chain couples TRBV5-6 to TRBJ2-7, with a tentative D call TRBD1 (6 bases). Germline assignment: CDR1 SGHDT and CDR2 YYEEEE. The CDR3 loop spans 15 amino acids. The V and J ends lost 1 base and 4 bases respectively, with 15 bases between them. CDR3 DNA sequence: TGTGCCAGCAGCTTGACTAAGACAGGTTCGTACGAGCAGTACTTC. Amino acid sequence: CASSLTKTGSYEQYF.

J is TRBJ2-1 and V is TRBV6-4; maybe TRBD1 (6 bases). V was shortened by 6 bases and J by 6 bases, with 30 bases between the two germline ends. The length of the CDR3 is 19 residues. CDR1 is MRHNA and CDR2 is SNTAGT in the germline V gene. CDR3 coding DNA: TGTGCCAGCAGATCCTGCGTAGGGGGTGAGTGGGAGATCAGCAATGAGCAGTTCTTC. This gives the protein CASRSCVGGEWEISNEQFF.

Here the CDR3 DNA reads TGTGCCAGCAGCCAAGGGGGTGGCGGGAGACCCTACGAGCAGTACTTC. Translating gives CASSQGGGGRPYEQYF. The rearrangement uses TRBV3-1 (or the pseudogene TRBV3-2) and TRBJ2-7; 7 nucleotides agree with TRBD2. This CDR3 comprises 16 residues. With 1 base clipped from V and 2 bases from J, the junction kept 8 bases outside the gene matches. Germline V lookup: CDR1 LGHDT, CDR2 YNNKEL (reference sequence).

The V gene is TRBV5-4, the J gene TRBJ2-7, with 11 bases identical to TRBD2. V lost 4 bases and J lost 2; bases outside the gene matches: 11. CDR3 size: 17 residues. Germline values: CDR1 SGHNT, CDR2 YYREEE (reference sequence). The CDR3 loop reads CASSPGTSGTSTYEQYF. In DNA, the CDR3 is TGTGCCAGCAGCCCGGGGACTAGCGGAACCTCCACCTACGAGCAGTACTTC.

This chain links TRBV6-5 with TRBJ2-7, with a tentative D call TRBD1 (5 bases). Trimming removed 0 bases from V and 2 bases from J, with 14 bases in between. Per the germline V gene, CDR1 is MNHEY and CDR2 is SVGAGI. The CDR3 extends over 16 amino acids. The CDR3 bases are TGTGCCAGCAGTTACTCTCAGGGCAGTCTAACCTACGAGCAGTACTTC. It yields the protein CASSYSQGSLTYEQYF.

The chain carries TRBV7-9 and TRBJ2-1, with D possibly matching TRBD2 (5 bases). The CDR3 extends over 13 amino acids. Trimming removed 5 bases at V and 3 bases at J, with 8 bases between. Per germline, CDR1 SEHNR and CDR2 FQNEAQ (reference sequence). This CDR3 is CASSPGNYNEQFF. CDR3 in DNA: TGTGCCAGCAGCCCGGGAAACTACAATGAGCAGTTCTTC.

The chain is built from TRBV11-2 and TRBJ2-7, with TRBD1 matching 7 bases. CDR1 is SGHAT, CDR2 FQNNGV, per germline. This CDR3 is built from 15 residues. Trimming removed 5 bases from V and 4 bases from J; junction bases left unmatched: 11. As DNA, the CDR3 is TGTGCCAGCAGCCTCTACCGGGACAGCCTGTACGAGCAGTACTTC. Protein: CASSLYRDSLYEQYF.

This clone was counted a single time. The J gene is TRBJ1-1, the V gene TRBV19; a weak D match, TRBD1 (5 bases). V lost 7 bases and J lost 4, with 22 bases in between. CDR1 is LNHDA and CDR2 is SQIVND in the germline V gene (reference sequence). The CDR3 consists of 16 residues. CDR3 in amino acids: CASNSGRLGAGTEAFF. The CDR3 bases are TGTGCCAGTAACTCTGGAAGGTTAGGGGCCGGCACTGAAGCTTTCTTT. The full variable domain, in which reference TRBV19 and TRBJ1-1 provide the parts outside the CDR3, is DGGITQSPKYLFRKEGQNVTLSCEQNLNHDAMYWYRQDPGQGLRLIYYSQIVNDFQKGDIAEGYSVSREKKESFPLTVTSAQKNPTAFYLCASNSGRLGAGTEAFFGQGTRLTVV.

Details on this clone: The junction differs from germline at one of its ends, possibly a read error. The rearrangement links TRBV4-1 to TRBJ2-7; 7 bases are shared with TRBD2. CDR1 is MGHRA, CDR2 YSYEKL, per germline. The CDR3 consists of 17 residues. This CDR3 reads CASSQDLWTRDSHEQYF. The CDR3 bases are TGCGCCAGCAGCCAAGATCTTTGGACTAGAGACTCCCACGAGCAGTACTTC.

The chain uses TRBV19 and TRBJ2-1; 12 nucleotides agree with TRBD2. This CDR3 has 21 amino acids. Losses at the gene ends were 2 bases for V and 2 bases for J; bases not matched to a gene: 16. Germline V gene sequence: CDR1 LNHDA, CDR2 SQIVND (reference sequence). CDR3 residues: CASSIQGRASGRAGTYNEQFF. CDR3 in DNA: TGTGCCAGTAGTATACAGGGCCGGGCTAGCGGGAGGGCCGGGACCTACAATGAGCAGTTCTTC.

The gene calls are TRBV9 and TRBJ2-3; D is possibly TRBD2 (5 bases). CDR3 length equals 14 residues. V dropped 4 bases and J dropped 6 bases, with 15 bases sitting between them. Per germline, CDR1 SGDLS and CDR2 YYNGEE. CDR3 in amino acids: CASSREGRWDTQYF. Here the CDR3 DNA reads TGTGCCAGCAGCCGAGAGGGCAGATGGGATACGCAGTATTTT.

V usage is TRBV5-4 and J usage is TRBJ2-7, with TRBD2 identical over 10 bases. The CDR3 is 15 amino acids. In germline, CDR1 is SGHNT, CDR2 YYREEE (reference sequence). The V gene end was trimmed by 0 bases and the J gene end by 5 bases; junction bases not matched to a gene: 5. CDR3 protein: CASSLGPAGGNEQYF. The CDR3 DNA reads TGTGCCAGCAGCTTGGGCCCAGCGGGAGGGAACGAGCAGTACTTC.

The V gene is TRBV18, the J gene TRBJ2-1; 7 nucleotides agree with TRBD2. This CDR3 is built from 15 residues. Trimming took 4 bases from V and 0 from J; bases not matched to a gene: 3. In germline, CDR1 is KGHSH, CDR2 LQKENI. The CDR3, as DNA: TGTGCCAGCTCACTGGGGGGGAGCTCCTACAATGAGCAGTTCTTC. It encodes CASSLGGSSYNEQFF.

This clone showed up just once. This rearrangement joins TRBV5-6 to TRBJ2-1, with a weak D call TRBD1 (6 bases). The CDR3 has 16 amino acids. The V and J ends lost 5 bases and 3 bases respectively, with 18 bases between them. The V gene's germline CDR1 is SGHDT and CDR2 YYEEEE. In DNA, the CDR3 is TGTGCCAGCAGAGCGAGGGGGAGCGGATACTACAATGAGCAGTTCTTC. This encodes CASRARGSGYYNEQFF.